This T cell receptor beta chain was observed in a study of blood T cell repertoires in COVID-19. Looking at the study overall: Collection of acute and convalescent COVID-19 samples took place in the United States, Italy and Spain.

The CDR3 is made up of 15 amino acids. CDR1 LNHDA and CDR2 SQIVND come from the germline V gene (reference sequence). Trimming stripped 7 bases from V and 0 bases from J, with 13 bases between. As handled by the study authors: Reference gene primer amplification gave estimated nucleated cell counts. Libraries were prepared by immunoSEQ multiplex PCR; TCRdb keeps only in-frame clonotypes and omits some of them. The V and J calls and the clone size are those of that table, but D and trimming were determined from the DNA. The data contain about 190,000 clones, 80% to 90% of them seen just once; the ten biggest clones take up about a fifth.

V and J are TRBV19 and TRBJ1-5; D remains unclear. Sample: peripheral blood. The sequence was obtained from a human donor in a cohort sampled during active COVID-19. CDR3 amino acids: CASTRENYSNQPQHF. CDR3 DNA: TGTGCCAGTACCCGGGAAAATTATAGCAATCAGCCCCAGCATTTT.